The clone carrying this TCR beta chain was seen more than once but under ten times. Its specificity is not known. The authors ran a second PCR of 7 to 11 cycles using a sample-barcoded 5' primer and a J-beta primer mix. TCRdb re-analysed the 5' RACE reads in MiXCR, keeping a single row per CDR3 protein. The sample includes around 800,000 distinct CDR3 sequences, about 26% of them seen just once. The data are from a study of blood T cells in healthy people across ages. Study conclusions and caveats: Long-lived donors exceeded aged donors in naive CD4+ cells and diversity. Diversity of TCR beta correlated strongly with naive T cell percentage.

The germline V gene encodes CDR1 SQVTM and CDR2 ANQGSEA. Trimming removed 6 bases from V and 0 bases from J, with 29 bases in between. This CDR3 spans 20 amino acids. The same sample was also studied in work on T cells of mothers and their children. That source adds: Persistent microchimeric T cell clones were not found at ~100 per million sensitivity.

This receptor was obtained from a boy aged 5-17 years in good health. Sequencing was done on a sample of blood. This chain connects TRBV29-1 to TRBJ1-4; D possibly corresponds to TRBD1 (5 bases). CDR3 coding DNA: TGCAGCGTCTCGGTCGGGATCGGGGGGATTCGTTCAGCAACTAATGAAAAACTGTTTTTT. Its translation is CSVSVGIGGIRSATNEKLFF.